These T cell receptor beta chains were read from a single sample in a study of blood T cells in healthy people across ages. From the 5' RACE reads, TCRdb called clonotypes with MiXCR, one entry per CDR3 protein. The table has 750,000 to 1,000,000 distinct CDR3 sequences, 25% to 30% seen once. This sample also appeared in a second study, on T cells of mothers and their children.

The sequencing input was blood. These receptors originate from a woman in her forties in good health. The CDR3 runs from the conserved cysteine through the conserved F or W. D genes are given only for firm matches. Rows give clone size only sometimes, using once, few, many, or a class for an expanded clone.

CDR3aa | CDR3nt | v_gene | abundance | len | d_gene | j_gene
CASRDGPRGSLQETQYF | TGTGCCAGCAGGGACGGGCCCCGTGGCAGCCTTCAAGAGACCCAGTACTTC | TRBV2 | . | 17 | . | TRBJ2-5
CRARGSVYGYTF | TGCAGGGCCCGGGGCAGCGTCTATGGCTACACCTTC | TRBV20-1 | . | 12 | . | TRBJ1-2
CASSLATGDSSNQPQHF | TGTGCCAGCAGCTTAGCCACCGGGGATAGTAGCAATCAGCCCCAGCATTTT | TRBV7-2 | few | 17 | . | TRBJ1-5
CASSPRGGVRTEAFF | TGTGCCAGCAGTCCTCGGGGGGGGGTCCGTACTGAAGCTTTCTTT | TRBV11-1 | few | 15 | . | TRBJ1-1
CASSLSGRAGGYTF | TGTGCCAGCAGTTTATCCGGCAGGGCGGGTGGCTACACCTTC | TRBV28 | few | 14 | . | TRBJ1-2
CSASVGQGDTQYF | TGCAGTGCTAGTGTCGGACAGGGGGATACGCAGTATTTT | TRBV20-1 | many | 13 | TRBD1 | TRBJ2-3
CASIPSAGYNEQYF | TGTGCCAGCATCCCCTCGGCGGGTTACAATGAGCAGTATTTC | TRBV2 | . | 14 | . | TRBJ2-7
CASSIGPGGNEAFF | TGTGCCAGCAGCATAGGGCCAGGGGGGAATGAAGCTTTCTTT | TRBV7-3 | few | 14 | TRBD1 | TRBJ1-1
CAWSVPREAQYF | TGTGCCTGGAGTGTACCCAGGGAGGCGCAGTACTTC | TRBV30 | . | 12 | . | TRBJ2-5
CASGLVRATSLNRYEQYF | TGTGCTAGTGGTTTGGTACGGGCAACCTCCCTCAACCGCTACGAGCAGTACTTC | TRBV12-5 | few | 18 | . | TRBJ2-7